Listed below are T cell receptor beta chains from one sample, sequenced in a study of T-cell reconstitution after alpha-beta-depleted transplantation in children. MiXCR, run by TCRdb on the PCR reads, gives a single entry per CDR3 protein. The sample carries some 830,000 distinct CDR3 sequences, around 15% recorded once. The material sequenced was PBMCs, mostly from graft donor cells, taken 360 days after TCRalphabeta/CD19-depleted stem cell transplant. These receptors were collected from a male patient younger than 18 who had a stem cell transplant for acute lymphoblastic leukemia, so the T cells may come from the graft donor. CDR3s include the opening cysteine and the closing phenylalanine or tryptophan. The D gene is left open where the match is weak. Only some rows state a clone size, as once, few, many or a class for expanded clones.

TRBJ2-3	TRBV10-2	.	.	CASTGADRTDTQYF	TGCGCCAGCACCGGAGCAGACCGCACAGATACGCAGTATTTT
TRBJ1-5	TRBV3-1	few	TRBD1	CASSQGTGGQPQHF	TGTGCCAGCAGCCAAGGGACAGGGGGACAGCCCCAGCATTTT
TRBJ2-1	TRBV5-1	few	TRBD1	CASSYLTGGAEQFF	TGCGCCAGCAGCTACCTGACAGGGGGGGCTGAGCAGTTCTTC
TRBJ2-1	TRBV2	few	.	CASGPSSGLRGSYNEQFF	TGTGCCAGCGGCCCGTCTTCGGGACTGAGGGGCTCCTACAATGAGCAGTTCTTC
TRBJ2-1	TRBV9	.	TRBD1	CASSVVDRDEQFF	TGTGCCAGCAGCGTCGTGGACAGGGATGAGCAGTTCTTC
TRBJ2-1	TRBV7-9	.	TRBD1	CASSSRDRGSSDNEQFF	TGTGCCAGCAGTTCCCGGGACAGGGGATCTTCGGACAATGAGCAGTTCTTC
TRBJ2-2	TRBV12-3/TRBV12-4	few	.	CASSLGTVYTGELFF	TGTGCCAGCAGTTTAGGGACAGTGTACACCGGGGAGCTGTTTTTT
TRBJ2-1	TRBV7-9	few	.	CASSSLGDSPNNEQFF	TGTGCCAGCAGCTCGCTCGGGGACTCCCCGAACAATGAGCAGTTCTTC
TRBJ2-7	TRBV3-1	.	.	CASSQLDARATYEQYF	TGTGCCAGCAGCCAACTGGATGCCAGGGCGACCTACGAGCAGTACTTC
TRBJ1-1	TRBV27	.	.	CASSSTVHRNTEAFF	TGTGCCAGCAGTTCGACGGTCCACAGGAACACTGAAGCTTTCTTT
TRBJ2-2	TRBV5-1	few	TRBD2	CASSWTSGMVNTGELFF	TGCGCCAGCAGCTGGACTAGCGGGATGGTGAACACCGGGGAGCTGTTTTTT
TRBJ2-5	TRBV12-3/TRBV12-4	few	TRBD2	CASSPFGPWTSGEETQYF	TGTGCCAGCAGTCCCTTCGGTCCTTGGACTAGCGGAGAAGAGACCCAGTACTTC
TRBJ2-2	TRBV6-2/TRBV6-3	.	TRBD2	CASTKRLAGGRTGELFF	TGTGCCAGCACCAAGCGGCTAGCGGGAGGGCGCACCGGGGAGCTGTTTTTT
TRBJ2-1	TRBV7-9	.	.	CASSEAGLRVREQFF	TGTGCCAGCAGCGAGGCCGGTTTGAGGGTACGTGAGCAGTTCTTC
TRBJ1-3	TRBV12-3/TRBV12-4	.	.	CASSLWPGNTIYF	TGTGCCAGCAGTCTTTGGCCTGGAAACACCATATATTTT
TRBJ2-5	TRBV12-3/TRBV12-4	.	.	CASSLKSGRAQETQYF	TGTGCCAGCAGTTTAAAATCGGGCAGGGCCCAAGAGACCCAGTACTTC
TRBJ2-2	TRBV24-1	many	.	CATSDVGELFF	TGTGCCACCAGTGATGTAGGGGAGCTGTTTTTT
TRBJ2-3	TRBV27	.	.	CASSLWYTDTQYF	TGTGCCAGCAGTTTATGGTACACAGATACGCAGTATTTT
TRBJ2-1	TRBV20-1	few	.	CSGADSSSYNEQFF	TGCAGTGGCGCGGACTCCAGCTCCTACAATGAGCAGTTCTTC
TRBJ2-5	TRBV7-2	.	.	CASSAYETQYF	TGTGCCAGCAGCGCATATGAGACCCAGTACTTC
TRBJ2-5	TRBV6-2/TRBV6-3	.	.	CASREGGETQYF	TGTGCCAGCAGGGAGGGAGGAGAGACCCAGTACTTC
TRBJ2-7	TRBV12-3/TRBV12-4	.	.	CAISPFPQVSISYEQYF	TGTGCCATCAGCCCCTTCCCACAGGTTTCTATCTCCTACGAGCAGTACTTC
TRBJ2-1	TRBV12-3/TRBV12-4	many	TRBD1	CASSLSWDRAGDEQFF	TGTGCCAGCAGCCTCTCTTGGGACAGGGCAGGCGATGAGCAGTTCTTC
TRBJ1-3	TRBV4-1	.	.	CASSQVSQDSSGNTIYF	TGCGCCAGCAGCCAAGTATCACAGGACAGCTCTGGAAACACCATATATTTT